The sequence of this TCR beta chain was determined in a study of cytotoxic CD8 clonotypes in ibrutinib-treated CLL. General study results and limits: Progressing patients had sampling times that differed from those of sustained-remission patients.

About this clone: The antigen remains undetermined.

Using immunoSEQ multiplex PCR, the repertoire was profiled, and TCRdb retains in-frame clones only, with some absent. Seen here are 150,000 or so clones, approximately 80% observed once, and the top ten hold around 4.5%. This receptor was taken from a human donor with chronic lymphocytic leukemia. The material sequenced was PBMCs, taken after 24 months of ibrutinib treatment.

The chain's CDR3 is CASSFGSGGNEKLFF. CDR3 DNA: TGTGCCAGCAGCTTCGGCTCAGGGGGTAATGAAAAACTGTTTTTT. The chain has TRBV7-9 and TRBJ1-4; TRBD1 matches at 7 bases. The CDR3 has 15 amino acids. Trimming cost V 3 bases and J 4 bases; bases outside gene matches: 5. CDR1 and CDR2 (germline): SEHNR, FQNEAQ (reference sequence).